Listed below are T cell receptor beta chains from one sample, sequenced in a study of blood T cell repertoires in COVID-19. TCRdb's copy holds only in-frame clones and misses some; the assay was immunoSEQ multiplex PCR. The sample has a few hundred thousand clones; around 89% are singletons. The sample taken for sequencing was peripheral blood. The source of these receptors is a man aged 40-55 years with acute or convalescent COVID-19. CDR3s include the opening cysteine and the closing phenylalanine or tryptophan. Fields, in order: clone size, J gene, D gene, V gene, CDR3 protein, CDR3 DNA. The D gene is left open where the match is weak. The listing skips clone size in some rows; elsewhere it reads once, few, many or a size class.

abundance: -
j_gene: TRBJ2-1
d_gene: TRBD2
v_gene: TRBV20-1
CDR3aa: CSASPLAGAPGEQFF
CDR3nt: TGCAGTGCTAGTCCCCTAGCGGGAGCTCCCGGTGAGCAGTTCTTC

abundance: -
j_gene: TRBJ1-5
d_gene: -
v_gene: TRBV19
CDR3aa: CASSTIQGSGNQPQHF
CDR3nt: TGTGCCAGTAGCACCATACAGGGTTCGGGCAATCAGCCCCAGCATTTT

abundance: -
j_gene: TRBJ1-5
d_gene: TRBD1
v_gene: TRBV27
CDR3aa: CASSHGQGANQPQHF
CDR3nt: TGTGCCAGCAGCCACGGACAGGGGGCCAATCAGCCCCAGCATTTT

abundance: -
j_gene: TRBJ1-6
d_gene: -
v_gene: TRBV28
CDR3aa: CASSLGLGPVDLHF
CDR3nt: TGTGCCAGCAGCCTGGGGCTGGGGCCAGTCGACCTCCACTTT

abundance: -
j_gene: TRBJ2-1
d_gene: TRBD2
v_gene: TRBV30
CDR3aa: CAWSSTSDNEQFF
CDR3nt: TGTGCCTGGAGTTCAACTAGCGACAATGAGCAGTTCTTC

abundance: -
j_gene: TRBJ1-2
d_gene: -
v_gene: TRBV19
CDR3aa: CASSPRPGLGYGYTF
CDR3nt: TGTGCCAGTAGTCCCCGTCCGGGACTGGGCTATGGCTACACCTTC

abundance: -
j_gene: TRBJ1-1
d_gene: TRBD1
v_gene: TRBV2
CDR3aa: CASRYQGVGTEAFF
CDR3nt: TGTGCCAGCAGATATCAGGGGGTTGGCACTGAAGCTTTCTTT

abundance: -
j_gene: TRBJ2-7
d_gene: -
v_gene: TRBV29-1
CDR3aa: CSVGQSHEQYF
CDR3nt: TGCAGCGTTGGACAGTCCCACGAGCAGTACTTC

abundance: -
j_gene: TRBJ2-7
d_gene: -
v_gene: TRBV7-2
CDR3aa: CASSLALEVGQTSYEQYF
CDR3nt: TGTGCCAGCAGCTTAGCGTTAGAGGTAGGCCAAACTTCCTACGAGCAGTACTTC

abundance: -
j_gene: TRBJ2-1
d_gene: TRBD1
v_gene: TRBV27
CDR3aa: CASRRTGFDPNEQFF
CDR3nt: TGTGCCAGCAGACGGACAGGTTTTGACCCCAATGAGCAGTTCTTC

abundance: -
j_gene: TRBJ1-1
d_gene: TRBD1
v_gene: TRBV9
CDR3aa: CASSVNRGGTEAFF
CDR3nt: TGTGCCAGCAGCGTAAACAGGGGAGGCACTGAAGCTTTCTTT

abundance: -
j_gene: TRBJ1-3
d_gene: -
v_gene: TRBV7-9
CDR3aa: CASNPGEISGNTIYF
CDR3nt: TGTGCCAGCAACCCGGGGGAAATCTCTGGAAACACCATATATTTT

abundance: -
j_gene: TRBJ2-7
d_gene: TRBD2
v_gene: TRBV5-1
CDR3aa: CASSLEAAGGYYEQYF
CDR3nt: TGCGCCAGCAGCTTGGAGGCTGCGGGAGGATACTACGAGCAGTACTTC

abundance: -
j_gene: TRBJ2-5
d_gene: -
v_gene: TRBV27
CDR3aa: CASSDGPEPETQYF
CDR3nt: TGTGCCAGCAGCGATGGGCCCGAGCCAGAGACCCAGTACTTC

abundance: -
j_gene: TRBJ1-1
d_gene: -
v_gene: TRBV19
CDR3aa: CASNIGQQNTEAFF
CDR3nt: TGTGCCAGTAATATTGGACAGCAGAACACTGAAGCTTTCTTT

abundance: once
j_gene: TRBJ2-1
d_gene: TRBD2
v_gene: TRBV11-1
CDR3aa: CASRGREELTEQFF
CDR3nt: TGTGCCAGCAGGGGACGGGAGGAGCTAACTGAGCAGTTCTTC

abundance: -
j_gene: TRBJ2-7
d_gene: TRBD2
v_gene: TRBV2
CDR3aa: CASLRTSGRDGLYEQYF
CDR3nt: TGTGCCAGCCTTAGGACTAGCGGGAGGGATGGCCTCTACGAGCAGTACTTC

abundance: -
j_gene: TRBJ1-1
d_gene: TRBD1
v_gene: TRBV6-5
CDR3aa: CASRPNRGGMAEAFF
CDR3nt: TGTGCCAGCAGACCCAACAGGGGAGGTATGGCTGAAGCTTTCTTT

abundance: -
j_gene: TRBJ2-3
d_gene: -
v_gene: TRBV7-9
CDR3aa: CASSLLNDITDTQYF
CDR3nt: TGTGCCAGCAGTTTACTAAACGACATCACAGATACGCAGTATTTT

abundance: -
j_gene: TRBJ1-1
d_gene: -
v_gene: TRBV4-1
CDR3aa: CASSQRMTEAFF
CDR3nt: TGCGCCAGCAGCCAGCGGATGACTGAAGCTTTCTTT

abundance: -
j_gene: TRBJ1-2
d_gene: -
v_gene: TRBV9
CDR3aa: CASSVSRDEQGEDGYTF
CDR3nt: TGTGCCAGCAGCGTATCTCGGGACGAACAGGGAGAAGACGGCTACACCTTC

abundance: few
j_gene: TRBJ2-6
d_gene: -
v_gene: TRBV5-1
CDR3aa: CASSLQGNAGANVLTF
CDR3nt: TGCGCCAGCAGCTTGCAGGGAAACGCTGGGGCCAACGTCCTGACTTTC

abundance: once
j_gene: TRBJ2-1
d_gene: TRBD2
v_gene: TRBV5-4
CDR3aa: CASSFVTSGGHNEQFF
CDR3nt: TGTGCCAGCAGCTTTGTAACCTCGGGAGGTCACAATGAGCAGTTCTTC

abundance: -
j_gene: TRBJ1-2
d_gene: -
v_gene: TRBV19
CDR3aa: CASSQGLVYGYTF
CDR3nt: TGTGCCAGTAGCCAGGGATTGGTCTATGGCTACACCTTC

abundance: -
j_gene: TRBJ1-6
d_gene: TRBD1
v_gene: TRBV7-9
CDR3aa: CASSLEGQPNSPLHF
CDR3nt: TGTGCCAGCAGCTTAGAGGGACAGCCTAATTCACCCCTCCACTTT

abundance: -
j_gene: TRBJ1-3
d_gene: -
v_gene: TRBV6-1
CDR3aa: CASSEDNAAGQIGNTIYF
CDR3nt: TGTGCCAGCAGTGAAGATAACGCGGCTGGACAGATCGGAAACACCATATATTTT

abundance: -
j_gene: TRBJ1-2
d_gene: TRBD1
v_gene: TRBV29-1
CDR3aa: CSVEDREEGALYGYTF
CDR3nt: TGCAGCGTTGAAGATAGAGAGGAGGGGGCCTTATATGGCTACACCTTC

abundance: -
j_gene: TRBJ1-1
d_gene: -
v_gene: TRBV27
CDR3aa: CASSFSRNTEAFF
CDR3nt: TGTGCCAGCAGTTTTAGCCGGAACACTGAAGCTTTCTTT

abundance: -
j_gene: TRBJ1-3
d_gene: TRBD1
v_gene: TRBV4-2
CDR3aa: CASSQDPVGGFSGNTIYF
CDR3nt: TGTGCCAGCAGCCAAGATCCGGTAGGGGGCTTCTCTGGAAACACCATATATTTT

abundance: -
j_gene: TRBJ1-1
d_gene: -
v_gene: TRBV5-1
CDR3aa: CASSLGGLTNTEAFF
CDR3nt: TGCGCCAGCAGCTTGGGAGGGCTGACGAACACTGAAGCTTTCTTT

abundance: once
j_gene: TRBJ2-3
d_gene: TRBD2
v_gene: TRBV7-2
CDR3aa: CAGGLAGEPQYF
CDR3nt: TGTGCCGGCGGACTAGCGGGAGAACCGCAGTATTTT

abundance: -
j_gene: TRBJ1-1
d_gene: -
v_gene: TRBV6-1
CDR3aa: CASSEQAGDTEAFF
CDR3nt: TGTGCCAGCAGTGAACAAGCAGGGGACACTGAAGCTTTCTTT

abundance: -
j_gene: TRBJ1-3
d_gene: -
v_gene: TRBV23-1
CDR3aa: CASICAVGFLSSGNTIYF
CDR3nt: TGCGCCAGCATATGCGCTGTCGGGTTCCTGAGCTCTGGAAACACCATATATTTT

abundance: -
j_gene: TRBJ1-1
d_gene: -
v_gene: TRBV28
CDR3aa: CASSLFRNTEAFF
CDR3nt: TGTGCCAGCAGTTTATTCAGGAACACTGAAGCTTTCTTT

abundance: -
j_gene: TRBJ1-6
d_gene: TRBD1
v_gene: TRBV5-6
CDR3aa: CASSLVPGQGNSPLHF
CDR3nt: TGTGCCAGCAGCTTGGTTCCCGGACAGGGTAATTCACCCCTCCACTTT

abundance: -
j_gene: TRBJ1-1
d_gene: -
v_gene: TRBV10-3
CDR3aa: CAIRSTGTEAFF
CDR3nt: TGTGCCATCAGGTCAACAGGGACTGAAGCTTTCTTT

abundance: -
j_gene: TRBJ1-1
d_gene: -
v_gene: TRBV6-5
CDR3aa: CASTRRAGRQAEAFF
CDR3nt: TGTGCCAGCACCCGGAGGGCAGGCCGCCAGGCTGAAGCTTTCTTT

abundance: -
j_gene: TRBJ2-7
d_gene: TRBD1
v_gene: TRBV9
CDR3aa: CASSAGQSTGVTYEQYF
CDR3nt: TGTGCCAGCAGCGCCGGTCAGTCAACAGGGGTGACCTACGAGCAGTACTTC

abundance: -
j_gene: TRBJ2-7
d_gene: -
v_gene: TRBV10-1
CDR3aa: CASSETGPYEQYF
CDR3nt: TGCGCCAGCAGTGAGACAGGGCCCTACGAGCAGTACTTC

abundance: -
j_gene: TRBJ1-2
d_gene: -
v_gene: TRBV19
CDR3aa: CASSIQGNSYNGYTF
CDR3nt: TGTGCCAGTAGTATCCAGGGCAATTCTTATAACGGCTACACCTTC

abundance: -
j_gene: TRBJ1-2
d_gene: TRBD1
v_gene: TRBV5-1
CDR3aa: CASSLSAGQGADYTF
CDR3nt: TGCGCCAGCAGCCTGTCCGCGGGACAGGGGGCGGACTACACCTTC

abundance: -
j_gene: TRBJ1-3
d_gene: -
v_gene: TRBV11-2
CDR3aa: CASSAPGSSGNTIYF
CDR3nt: TGTGCCAGCAGCGCCCCGGGGAGCTCTGGAAACACCATATATTTT

abundance: -
j_gene: TRBJ1-2
d_gene: -
v_gene: TRBV3-1/TRBV3-2
CDR3aa: CASSPSGYGYTF
CDR3nt: TGTGCCAGCAGCCCTAGCGGCTATGGCTACACCTTC

abundance: -
j_gene: TRBJ2-3
d_gene: -
v_gene: TRBV30
CDR3aa: CVVEHTDTQYF
CDR3nt: TGTGTAGTCGAGCACACAGATACGCAGTATTTT

abundance: -
j_gene: TRBJ1-2
d_gene: -
v_gene: TRBV6-5
CDR3aa: CASSYGRRGYGYTF
CDR3nt: TGTGCCAGCAGTTACGGGCGCAGGGGATATGGCTACACCTTC

abundance: once
j_gene: TRBJ1-1
d_gene: -
v_gene: TRBV6-5
CDR3aa: CASSYSRSAEAFF
CDR3nt: TGTGCCAGCAGTTACTCGAGGTCCGCTGAAGCTTTCTTT

abundance: -
j_gene: TRBJ2-7
d_gene: TRBD1
v_gene: TRBV6-2/TRBV6-3
CDR3aa: CASSYTGTGGYEQYF
CDR3nt: TGTGCCAGCAGTTACACCGGGACAGGGGGATACGAGCAGTACTTC

abundance: -
j_gene: TRBJ2-5
d_gene: TRBD2
v_gene: TRBV6-2/TRBV6-3
CDR3aa: CASSRTSFFQETQYF
CDR3nt: TGTGCCAGCAGCAGGACTAGCTTTTTCCAAGAGACCCAGTACTTC

abundance: -
j_gene: TRBJ1-2
d_gene: TRBD1
v_gene: TRBV10-3
CDR3aa: CAISESTTAGTAPHYTF
CDR3nt: TGTGCCATCAGTGAGTCGACCACCGCCGGGACAGCTCCCCACTACACCTTC